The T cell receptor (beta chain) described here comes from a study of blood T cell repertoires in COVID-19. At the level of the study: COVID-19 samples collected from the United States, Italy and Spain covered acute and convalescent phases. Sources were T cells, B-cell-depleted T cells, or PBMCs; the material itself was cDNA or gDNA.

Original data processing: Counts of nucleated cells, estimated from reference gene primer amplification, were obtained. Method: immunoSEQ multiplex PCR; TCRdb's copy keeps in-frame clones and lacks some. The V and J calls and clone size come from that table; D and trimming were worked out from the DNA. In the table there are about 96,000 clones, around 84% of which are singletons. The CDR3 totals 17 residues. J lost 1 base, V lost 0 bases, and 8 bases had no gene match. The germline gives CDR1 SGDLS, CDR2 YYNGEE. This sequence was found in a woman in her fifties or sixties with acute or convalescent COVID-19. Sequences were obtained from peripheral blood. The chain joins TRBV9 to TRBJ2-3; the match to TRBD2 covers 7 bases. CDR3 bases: TGTGCCAGCAGCGTAGCTAGTTGGGCGGGGGGCACAGATACGCAGTATTTT. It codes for CASSVASWAGGTDTQYF.